This is a list of T cell receptor beta chains from one sample in a study of blood T cell repertoires in COVID-19. TCRdb's copy holds only in-frame clones and misses some; the assay was immunoSEQ multiplex PCR. The sample records 130,000 to 150,000 clones, roughly 90% being singletons. Material for sequencing was PBMCs or T cells enriched from blood (not recorded which). Receptors originate from a woman younger than 45 with acute COVID-19. Each CDR3 is given without its conserved first and last residue. Each record gives: J gene, CDR3 length, clone size, V gene, CDR3 protein. The size field is filled for only some rows; it gives once, few, many or a size class.

TRBJ2-3,12,-,TRBV5-1,ASSQGQGTDTQY
TRBJ2-3,15,-,TRBV28,ASSTSGVEPSTDTQY
TRBJ1-1,13,once,TRBV7-9,ASSLALFLNTEAF
TRBJ2-1,12,-,TRBV28,ASSLGGEINEQF
TRBJ2-3,13,-,TRBV9,ASSAGDGGTDTQY
TRBJ2-2,13,-,TRBV28,ASSPTGAGTGELF
TRBJ1-2,12,few,TRBV7-8,ASSSGQGNYGYT
TRBJ2-1,13,-,TRBV19,ASSVLATGYTEQF
TRBJ1-5,13,-,TRBV4-3,ASSQVVGGNQPQH
TRBJ2-2,14,once,TRBV6-2/TRBV6-3,ASSYGGRAWTGELF
TRBJ1-3,17,few,TRBV7-9,ASSSRAEGKVGSGNTIY
TRBJ1-6,17,-,TRBV21-1,ASSKVKRNRGQGDSPLH
TRBJ1-1,13,-,TRBV6-2/TRBV6-3,ASSYSSTGGTEAF
TRBJ1-3,17,-,TRBV4-1,ASSQAQTGGFSAGNTIY
TRBJ1-1,11,-,TRBV6-5,ASSPRVNTEAF
TRBJ1-2,13,-,TRBV30,ASLGSGGVSYGYT
TRBJ1-5,13,-,TRBV27,ASSLGTATNQPQH